The 21 T cell receptor beta chains given below trace back to one sample, sequenced in a study of beta chain features in type 1 diabetes. The entirety of the isolated RNA underwent reverse transcription, so expressed TCRB transcripts were sequenced. Measured with immunoSEQ multiplex PCR; TCRdb has only the in-frame clones, and not every one. The sample includes hundreds of thousands of clones, less than 10% of them seen just once. The sample consisted of central memory CD4+ T cells from blood. These receptors came from a woman aged 18 to 35 in good health.

V is TRBV25-1 and J is TRBJ2-1, with TRBD2 identical over 8 bases. The V gene end was trimmed by 7 bases and the J gene end by 7 bases; junction bases not matched to a gene: 9. This CDR3 has 14 amino acids. Germline V CDR1 and CDR2: MGHDK, SYGVNS. The CDR3 DNA sequence: TGTGCCAGCACCCGAGCGGGAGCCCCAAATGAGCAGTTCTTC. Protein product: CASTRAGAPNEQFF. Combining the CDR3 with reference TRBV25-1 and TRBJ2-1 gives the whole variable domain EADIYQTPRYLVIGTGKKITLECSQTMGHDKMYWYQQDPGMELHLIHYSYGVNSTEKGDLSSESTVSRIRTEHFPLTLESARPSHTSQYLCASTRAGAPNEQFFGPGTRLTVL.

This clone was seen ten or more times. The chain joins TRBV9 to TRBJ2-6, with TRBD2 as a possible D gene (5 bases). Trimming cost V 0 bases and J 0 bases, with 10 bases left between them. CDR3 length equals 17 residues. Germline loops: CDR1 SGDLS, CDR2 YYNGEE. In DNA, the CDR3 is TGTGCCAGCAGCGTAGCTTCGGGATACTCTGGGGCCAACGTCCTGACTTTC. Encoded protein: CASSVASGYSGANVLTF.

This clone was seen ten or more times. The V call is TRBV9, the J call TRBJ2-7; 8 bases agree with TRBD1. Germline V lookup: CDR1 SGDLS, CDR2 YYNGEE. This CDR3 contains 15 residues. J was trimmed by 2 bases and V by 3 bases; bases with no gene match: 7. This chain's CDR3 is CASSAHPGQAYEQYF. The CDR3 DNA reads as TGTGCCAGCAGCGCTCACCCGGGACAGGCCTACGAGCAGTACTTC.

This clone was found a few times. The chain has TRBV7-2 and TRBJ2-7, with 8 positions matching TRBD1. Germline lookup yields CDR1 SGHTA and CDR2 FQGNSA. The CDR3 covers 15 residues. Trimming at V came to 5 bases and at J to 0 bases, leaving 6 bases not matched to a gene. In nucleotides, the CDR3 is TGTGCCAGCAGCCTACAGGGGGGAAGCTCCTACGAGCAGTACTTC. Its protein product is CASSLQGGSSYEQYF.

V is TRBV15 and J is TRBJ2-5, with D possibly being TRBD1 (5 bases). CDR1 and CDR2 (germline): LNHNV, YYDKDF (reference sequence). This CDR3 is 12 amino acids long. Trimming took off 4 bases at V and 13 bases at J, with 16 bases between the two ends. The CDR3 spells CATSTALGLRYF. In DNA form, the CDR3 reads TGTGCCACCAGCACGGCACTGGGGCTAAGGTACTTC.

The chain uses TRBV5-1 and TRBJ2-3; D ambiguous. The CDR3 has 14 residues. Between the trimmed V and J ends, which lost 5 bases and 6 bases, there was a span of 16 bases. Germline assignment: CDR1 SGHRS and CDR2 YFSETQ. The CDR3 bases are TGCGCCAGCAGATCAGGCGAGCTAGTGGATACGCAGTATTTT. Amino acids: CASRSGELVDTQYF.

This clone was picked up a small number of times. The chain has TRBV7-9 and TRBJ2-3; 7 bases line up with TRBD1. V shed 3 bases, J shed 6 bases, and the junction held 6 bases outside the gene matches. CDR1 is SEHNR and CDR2 is FQNEAQ in the germline V gene (reference sequence). The CDR3 is 14 amino acids. The CDR3 sequence: CASSFKGARDTQYF. In nucleotides, the CDR3 is TGTGCCAGCAGCTTTAAGGGGGCTAGGGATACGCAGTATTTT.

This sequence joins TRBV4-1 and TRBJ2-1; 16 bases align to TRBD2. This CDR3 spans 20 amino acids. The V and J ends lost 8 bases and 0 bases, in that order; junction bases with no gene match: 13. CDR1 and CDR2 from the germline V gene are MGHRA and YSYEKL. This CDR3 is CASSRSGLAGGESSYNEQFF. The CDR3 nucleotides are TGCGCCAGCTCCCGCTCGGGACTAGCGGGAGGGGAATCCTCCTACAATGAGCAGTTCTTC.

This clone was recorded many times. The V and J genes are TRBV7-6 and TRBJ2-3, with a weak D call TRBD2 (6 bases). Germline V CDR1 and CDR2: SGHVS, FNYEAQ. V was pared by 2 bases and J by 6 bases, with 12 bases between. The CDR3 is 14 residues long. The CDR3 coding sequence is TGTGCCAGCAGCTTACATGCGGGATGGGATACGCAGTATTTT. Encoded protein: CASSLHAGWDTQYF.

This clone was counted a few times. The V call is TRBV4-3, the J call TRBJ2-7; no clear D. The CDR3 extends over 14 amino acids. Germline V gives CDR1 LGHNA, CDR2 YSLEER. V dropped 0 bases and J dropped 6 bases, with 12 bases sitting between them. DNA for the CDR3: TGCGCCAGCAGCCAAGACTATTGGAAGAGCGAGCAGTACTTC. It encodes CASSQDYWKSEQYF.

This chain links TRBV5-4 with TRBJ1-2; no definite D call. V gave up 4 bases and J gave up 8 bases, with 18 bases separating them. From germline, CDR1 is SGHNT and CDR2 YYREEE (reference sequence). CDR3 length equals 14 residues. The CDR3 spells CASSPSLDYVGYTF. Written as DNA, the CDR3 is TGTGCCAGCAGCCCTTCCTTAGATTATGTAGGCTACACCTTC.

This clone was recorded a few times. The V call is TRBV28, the J call TRBJ1-5; TRBD1 might be the D (5 bases). Germline-derived CDR1 and CDR2 are MDHEN and SYDVKM. With 7 bases removed from V and 1 base from J, the gap between germline ends came to 11 bases. This CDR3 is built from 14 residues. The CDR3 DNA reads TGTGCCAGCAAATCAGGGTCCAGCAATCAGCCCCAGCATTTT. Protein: CASKSGSSNQPQHF.

The rearrangement links TRBV10-3 to TRBJ2-1, with a weak D call TRBD2 (5 bases). Per the germline V gene, CDR1 is ENHRY and CDR2 is SYGVKD. The V gene lost 6 bases and the J gene lost 11 bases, with 14 bases spanning the gap. The CDR3 extends over 12 amino acids. CDR3 nucleotide sequence: TGTGCCATCAGGAGGGAGAGTAATCAGCAGTTCTTC. Its translation: CAIRRESNQQFF.

This clone was picked up many times. The chain uses TRBV19 and TRBJ1-2; D remains unclear. CDR1 and CDR2 from the germline V gene are LNHDA and SQIVND (reference sequence). V lost 3 bases and J lost 3, with 8 bases in between. The CDR3 loop spans 13 amino acids. The CDR3 reads CASSIQWDYGYTF. In nucleotides, the CDR3 is TGTGCCAGTAGTATTCAATGGGACTATGGCTACACCTTC.

In nucleotides, the CDR3 is TGTGCCAGCAGCTGGGGCGGGAGGGCCTCGGGTGAGCAGTACTTC. This translates into CASSWGGRASGEQYF. This chain joins TRBV7-2 and TRBJ2-7, with TRBD2 matching 9 bases. V dropped 4 bases and J dropped 7; count of bases not matched to a gene: 11. Per germline, CDR1 SGHTA and CDR2 FQGNSA. The CDR3 loop spans 15 amino acids.

The chain joins TRBV6-6 to TRBJ2-3; D is perhaps TRBD2 (5 bases). Germline lookup yields CDR1 MNHNY and CDR2 SVGAGI (reference sequence). CDR3 length equals 15 residues. V gave up 6 bases and J gave up 1 base, with 14 bases separating them. The CDR3 region is CASSRSRGRTDTQYF. The CDR3 DNA follows: TGTGCCAGCAGCCGGTCTCGAGGGCGCACAGATACGCAGTATTTT.

This clone was counted between two and nine times. The gene calls are TRBV6-5 and TRBJ1-2; perhaps TRBD1 as D (5 bases). The germline V gene encodes CDR1 MNHEY and CDR2 SVGAGI. The germline V and J ends were trimmed by 0 bases and 1 base, with 9 bases remaining between them. This CDR3 is built from 15 residues. The CDR3 sequence is CASSYSWGLNYGYTF. CDR3 nucleotides: TGTGCCAGCAGTTACTCATGGGGACTTAACTATGGCTACACCTTC.

This chain connects TRBV11-3 to TRBJ2-3; 7 positions match TRBD1. The CDR3 runs 14 residues. Germline V lookup: CDR1 SGHNT, CDR2 YENEEA. V was clipped by 3 bases and J by 6 bases; unmatched bases: 6. CDR3 loop: CASSFKGARDTQYF. The CDR3 DNA reads TGTGCCAGCAGCTTTAAGGGGGCTAGGGATACGCAGTATTTT. Using reference TRBV11-3 and TRBJ2-3 for the parts outside the CDR3, the full variable domain is EAGVVQSPRYKIIEKKQPVAFWCNPISGHNTLYWYLQNLGQGPELLIRYENEEAVDDSQLPKDRFSAERLKGVDSTLKIQPAELGDSAVYLCASSFKGARDTQYFGPGTRLTVL.

This chain links TRBV6-5 with TRBJ2-1; unclear D gene. The germline CDR1 and CDR2 sequences are MNHEY and SVGAGI. The ends were cut back, 2 bases at V and 7 bases at J, with 6 bases in the middle. This CDR3 spans 12 amino acids. DNA for the CDR3: TGTGCCAGCAGTTACGCTAGAAATGAGCAGTTCTTC. It translates to CASSYARNEQFF.

This clone was detected a few times. The chain joins TRBV5-6 to TRBJ1-5; tentatively, D is TRBD1 (5 bases). V gave up 1 base and J gave up 7 bases, with 21 bases separating them. CDR1 is SGHDT and CDR2 is YYEEEE in the germline V gene. The CDR3 sequence is 17 residues long. This CDR3 is CASSLLGEVGAPQPQHF. The DNA for the CDR3 is TGTGCCAGCAGCTTGTTAGGGGAAGTAGGCGCTCCACAGCCCCAGCATTTT. The full variable domain, rest sourced from reference TRBV5-6 and TRBJ1-5, is DAGVTQSPTHLIKTRGQQVTLRCSPKSGHDTVSWYQQALGQGPQFIFQYYEEEERQRGNFPDRFSGHQFPNYSSELNVNALLLGDSALYLCASSLLGEVGAPQPQHFGDGTRLSIL.

This clone was picked up a small number of times. V gene TRBV2 combines with J gene TRBJ2-2, with 13 bases identical to TRBD2. Germline assignment: CDR1 SNHLY and CDR2 FYNNEI. V dropped 6 bases and J dropped 4; count of bases not matched to a gene: 11. The CDR3 is made up of 18 amino acids. Written as DNA, the CDR3 is TGTGCCAGCAGCTTAGGCTCTTGGACTAGCGGGGGCACCGGGGAGCTGTTTTTT. Translated: CASSLGSWTSGGTGELFF.